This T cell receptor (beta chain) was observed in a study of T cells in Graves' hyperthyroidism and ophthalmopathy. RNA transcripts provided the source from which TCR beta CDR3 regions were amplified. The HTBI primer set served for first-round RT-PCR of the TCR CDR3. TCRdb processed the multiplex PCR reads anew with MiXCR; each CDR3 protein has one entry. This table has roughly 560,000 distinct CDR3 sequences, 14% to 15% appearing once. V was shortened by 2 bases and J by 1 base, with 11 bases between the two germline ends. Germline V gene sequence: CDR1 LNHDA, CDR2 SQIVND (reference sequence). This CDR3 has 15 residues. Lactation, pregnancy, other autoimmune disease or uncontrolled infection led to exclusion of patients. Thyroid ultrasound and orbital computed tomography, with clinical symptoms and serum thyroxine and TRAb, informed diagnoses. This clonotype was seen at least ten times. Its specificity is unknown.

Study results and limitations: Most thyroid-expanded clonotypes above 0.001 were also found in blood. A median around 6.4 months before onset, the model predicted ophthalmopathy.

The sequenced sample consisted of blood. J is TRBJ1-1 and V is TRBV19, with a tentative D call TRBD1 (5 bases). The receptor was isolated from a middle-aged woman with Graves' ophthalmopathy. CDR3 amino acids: CASSIQDSPNTEAFF. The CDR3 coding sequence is TGTGCCAGTAGTATACAAGACAGTCCGAACACTGAAGCTTTCTTT.